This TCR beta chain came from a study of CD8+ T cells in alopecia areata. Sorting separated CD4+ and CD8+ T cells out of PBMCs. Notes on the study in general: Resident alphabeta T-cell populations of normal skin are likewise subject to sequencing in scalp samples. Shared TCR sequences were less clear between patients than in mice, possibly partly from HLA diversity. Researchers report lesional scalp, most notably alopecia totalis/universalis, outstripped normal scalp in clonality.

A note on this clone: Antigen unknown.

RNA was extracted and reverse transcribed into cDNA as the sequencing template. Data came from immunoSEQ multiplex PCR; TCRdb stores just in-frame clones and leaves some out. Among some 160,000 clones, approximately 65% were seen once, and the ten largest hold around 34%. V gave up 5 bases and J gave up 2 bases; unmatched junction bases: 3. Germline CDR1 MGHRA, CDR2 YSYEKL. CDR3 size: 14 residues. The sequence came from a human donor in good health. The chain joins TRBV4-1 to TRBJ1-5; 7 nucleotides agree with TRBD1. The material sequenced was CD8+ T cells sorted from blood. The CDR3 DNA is TGCGCCAGCAGCGCCGGACAGGGCAATCAGCCCCAGCATTTT. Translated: CASSAGQGNQPQHF.